This T cell receptor (beta chain) originates from a study of blood T cell repertoires in COVID-19 (dated by TCRdb to the early 2020s). About the study as a whole: Samples from collaborators originated in the United States, Italy and Spain and spanned both the acute and convalescent phases of COVID-19. The prospective study material was composed of cDNA or gDNA derived from T cells, B-cell-depleted T cells, or PBMCs. The samples were drawn from two sources: the first 160 participants of the ongoing ImmuneRACE study, and 1,000 to 1,500 subjects contributed by 6 global collaborators. The dataset comprised deeply sampled blood TCRbeta repertoires from subjects exposed to, actively infected with, or recovered from COVID-19. A freely available public database, intended as a resource for researchers studying the immune response to SARS-CoV-2, is where the repertoires were released. HLA class I and class II types, where available, came from metadata supplied by the sample provider rather than from assay-based typing. The sample metadata nearly always contained a de-identified subject ID, COVID-19 status, age in years and sex.

Counted from cysteine to phenylalanine, this CDR3 has 17 amino acids. Only the CDR3 DNA stays, 51 bases, in frame from base 1. The germline V gene supplies CDR1 SQVTM and CDR2 ANQGSEA. After removal of 5 bases from V and 3 bases from J, the junction retains 7 bases not matched to a gene. Each collaborating institution followed its own protocols to collect whole blood in K2EDTA tubes. For TCRbeta analysis, collaborator samples were shipped as frozen whole blood, as isolated PBMCs, or as DNA extracted from either sample type. The immunoSEQ Assay, a bias-controlled multiplex PCR, was used to amplify TCRbeta CDR3 regions from genomic DNA. The original methods were these. The number of nucleated cells in each sample was estimated from the amplification of reference gene primers within the assay. Sequence reads were collapsed and filtered to measure the absolute abundance of every unique TCRbeta CDR3 rearrangement. Productive Simpson clonality was computed per sample as the square root of Simpson's diversity index over productive rearrangements. This immuneACCESS table, as held by TCRdb, lists in-frame sequences with V and J called but not all clones. Of the missing ones, under half trace to an unresolved V gene in checked studies; the others have no known cause. That table is the source of V, J and clone size, and D and trimming were worked out from the DNA. In this sample the table shows 100,000 to 150,000 clones, approximately 84% of which occur a single time. The leading ten clones occupy roughly 17% of the sample.

Remarks on this clone: What antigen it recognizes has not been identified. Base qualities are not provided; no much larger clone lies one nucleotide away.

Points the paper makes about the study in general: The amount of clinical and demographic metadata varied by source and participant and was provided uncurated.

The TCR comes from a woman of 80 years or more with acute or convalescent COVID-19. The source material was peripheral blood. The receptor chain draws on TRBV29-1 and TRBJ2-2; 15 central nucleotides agree with TRBD2. The DNA sequence is as follows: TGCAGCGTTCAAGGGACTAGCGGGGGGCCGTACACCGGGGAGCTGTTTTTT. This translates into CSVQGTSGGPYTGELFF.